The sequence of this T cell receptor beta chain was determined in a study of beta chain features in type 1 diabetes. Study-wide results and caveats: Sampled from patients, naive, central memory and Treg TCRB repertoires appeared more similar than those sampled from healthy donors. Any role of HLA type in TCRB rearrangement remained unresolved here. A moderate, significant TCRB CDR3 shortening appeared in type 1 diabetes across four CD4+ subsets.

This clone was observed a few times. Its antigen is currently unknown. Of the isolated RNA, all was reverse transcribed, and so the sequenced material was expressed TCRB transcripts. Some clones are missing from TCRdb's copy, which holds only in-frame ones; the method was immunoSEQ multiplex PCR. This sample yields roughly 180,000 clones, of which approximately 7.8% are seen a single time; around 0.9% belongs to the top ten. Germline CDR1 SQVTM, CDR2 ANQGSEA. This CDR3 is 13 amino acids long. Trimming shortened V by 4 bases and J by 5 bases, and 9 bases separated the two germline ends. The chain is built from TRBV29-1 and TRBJ1-6, with a possible D match to TRBD1 (5 bases). Sequenced material: central memory CD4+ T cells from blood. The origin of this receptor is a woman in her forties with type 1 diabetes. Here the CDR3 DNA reads TGCAGCGTTGGGGGCGAGCATAATTCACCCCTCCACTTT. Translation: CSVGGEHNSPLHF.